This is a list of T cell receptor beta chains from one sample in a study of blood T cell repertoires in COVID-19. Assay: immunoSEQ multiplex PCR; the TCRdb copy retains only in-frame clones and omits some. The sample has around 300,000 clones; around nine tenths are singletons. The sample comprised PBMCs or T cells enriched from blood (not recorded which). These receptors were taken from a woman under 30 who had recovered from COVID-19. CDR3s include the opening cysteine and the closing phenylalanine or tryptophan.

cdr3_length	v_call	j_call	cdr3_aa
19	TRBV7-8	TRBJ1-6	CASSFSPGTDSQNNSPLHF
12	TRBV18	TRBJ1-1	CASSTRSTEAFF
15	TRBV5-4	TRBJ2-1	CASSFVGLAGYEQFF
16	TRBV4-2	TRBJ2-7	CASSQDFGTVNYEQYF
16	TRBV11-3	TRBJ2-3	CASSPHTPGLTDTQYF
18	TRBV2	TRBJ2-5	CASSISSFLSGGKETQYF
15	TRBV5-6	TRBJ1-1	CASSFGTGWSTEAFF
16	TRBV3-1/TRBV3-2	TRBJ2-1	CASSPISGRARGEQFF
14	TRBV19	TRBJ2-2	CASSGYRFGGELFF
16	TRBV7-8	TRBJ1-3	CASSWGQGASGNTIYF
17	TRBV14	TRBJ1-1	CASSQESPWTVGAEAFF
16	TRBV4-1	TRBJ2-7	CASSHVAGGPAAEQYF
13	TRBV30	TRBJ1-1	CAWSVKGDTEAFF
13	TRBV5-6	TRBJ1-5	CASSAGVLEPQHF
16	TRBV9	TRBJ2-2	CASSVGGTGITGELFF
10	TRBV25-1	TRBJ2-5	CASSRETQYF
19	TRBV28	TRBJ1-5	CASSHGEILGLHSNQPQHF
12	TRBV24-1	TRBJ1-4	CATSDDREKLFF